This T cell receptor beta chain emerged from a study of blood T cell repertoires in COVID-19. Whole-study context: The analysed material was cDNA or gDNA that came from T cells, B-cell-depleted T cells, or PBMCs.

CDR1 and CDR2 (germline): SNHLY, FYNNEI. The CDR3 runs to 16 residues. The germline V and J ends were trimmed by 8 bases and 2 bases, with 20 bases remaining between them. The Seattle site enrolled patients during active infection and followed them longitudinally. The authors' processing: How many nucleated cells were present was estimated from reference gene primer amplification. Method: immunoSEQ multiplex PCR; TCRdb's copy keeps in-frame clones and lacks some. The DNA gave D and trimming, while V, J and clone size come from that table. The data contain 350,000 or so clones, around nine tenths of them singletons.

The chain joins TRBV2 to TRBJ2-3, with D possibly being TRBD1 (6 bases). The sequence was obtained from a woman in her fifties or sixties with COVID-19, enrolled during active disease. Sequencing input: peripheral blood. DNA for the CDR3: TGTGCCAGCTCCCCCGGGACAAAAATAGTCACAGATACGCAGTATTTT. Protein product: CASSPGTKIVTDTQYF.